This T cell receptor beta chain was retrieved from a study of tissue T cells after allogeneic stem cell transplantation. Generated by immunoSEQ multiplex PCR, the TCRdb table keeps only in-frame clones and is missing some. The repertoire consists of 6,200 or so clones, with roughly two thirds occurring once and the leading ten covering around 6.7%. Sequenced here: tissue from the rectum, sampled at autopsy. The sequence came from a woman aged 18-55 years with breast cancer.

CDR3 in DNA: TGTGCCATCAGTGAGTCGAGGCAGGGGGCCAACGAGCAGTACTTC. It codes for CAISESRQGANEQYF. The chain combines TRBV10-3 with TRBJ2-7; 8 bases are shared with TRBD1. The CDR3 has 15 residues. CDR1 ENHRY and CDR2 SYGVKD come from the germline V gene. The J segment lost 5 bases and the V segment lost 0 bases, leaving 6 bases of the junction unmatched.